This TCR beta chain comes out of a study of cytomegalovirus exposure and HLA in healthy donors. To note about this clone: Its antigen is still unknown.

With 60 Vbeta and 13 Jbeta primers, the PCR was carried out. Assay used: immunoSEQ multiplex PCR; TCRdb lists only in-frame clones, some missing. The sample has about 55,000 clones, over 55% seen once. Study conclusions and caveats: Generally TCR sequences proved uncommon, though certain public TCRs appeared in numerous donors. Common viral pathogens seemed to be connected with several of the most significant clusters, according to a later analysis. The classifier, whose performance was assessed in both the original and validation cohorts, reportedly diagnosed cytomegalovirus status with high specificity and sensitivity.

This TCR derives from a man in his forties in good health and CMV-seropositive. The sample taken for sequencing was PBMCs.

CDR3 DNA: TGTGCCAGCAGGTCTCAGATCTATGGCTACACCTTC. This encodes CASRSQIYGYTF. The J gene is TRBJ1-2, the V gene TRBV7-6; D not resolved. The CDR3 has 12 residues. V lost 6 bases and J lost 4, with 9 bases in between. CDR1 and CDR2 from the germline V gene are SGHVS and FNYEAQ. The whole variable domain, filled in from reference TRBV7-6 and TRBJ1-2, reads GAGVSQSPRYKVTKRGQDVALRCDPISGHVSLYWYRQALGQGPEFLTYFNYEAQQDKSGLPNDRFSAERPEGSISTLTIQRTEQRDSAMYRCASRSQIYGYTFGSGTRLTVV.